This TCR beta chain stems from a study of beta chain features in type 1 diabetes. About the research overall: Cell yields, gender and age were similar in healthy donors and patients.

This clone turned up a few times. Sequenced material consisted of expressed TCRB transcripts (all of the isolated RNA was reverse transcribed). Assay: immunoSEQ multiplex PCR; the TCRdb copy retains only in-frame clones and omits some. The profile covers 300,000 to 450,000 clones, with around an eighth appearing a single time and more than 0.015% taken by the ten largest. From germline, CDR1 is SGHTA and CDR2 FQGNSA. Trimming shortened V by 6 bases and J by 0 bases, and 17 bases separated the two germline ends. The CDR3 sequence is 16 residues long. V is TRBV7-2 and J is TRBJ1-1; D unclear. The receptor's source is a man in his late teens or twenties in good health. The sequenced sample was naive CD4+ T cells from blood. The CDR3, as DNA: TGTGCCAGCAGTCCCCGTACCGCGGTTCTGAACACTGAAGCTTTCTTT. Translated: CASSPRTAVLNTEAFF.